Each of the 7 T cell receptor beta chains below was sequenced from the same sample in a study of Ad26.COV2.S vaccination and SARS-CoV-2 variants. Noted treatment: approximately 18 received Ad26.COV2.S at low or high dose, single or two shots; 5 received placebo; per-sample allocation not given. Samples analyzed were those drawn on day 63 after the first vaccine or placebo injection. Generated by immunoSEQ multiplex PCR, the TCRdb table keeps only in-frame clones and is missing some. The data hold around 450,000 clones, with 89% observed a single time. The sequences come from peripheral blood, collected in a trial of Ad26.COV2.S vaccine versus placebo. The receptors stem from a person between 18 and 65 years old who received the Ad26.COV2.S COVID-19 vaccine or a placebo.

The chain links TRBV7-2 to TRBJ1-2; D gene uncertain. V was cut by 0 bases and J by 6 bases, with 8 bases left in between. CDR1 and CDR2 (germline): SGHTA, FQGNSA. The CDR3 runs 13 residues. CDR3 sequence: CASSLARGNGYTF. The CDR3 nucleotides read TGTGCCAGCAGCTTAGCTCGGGGAAATGGCTACACCTTC.

Comment on this clone: Other DNA sequences in this specimen translate into the identical CDR3. The chain employs TRBV12-3 or TRBV12-4 and TRBJ2-3; the D is unclear. The CDR3 is 12 residues long. Trimming left V 3 bases short and J 5 bases short, with 6 bases between. This CDR3 reads CASSFVRDTQYF. CDR3 DNA: TGTGCCAGCAGTTTTGTGAGAGATACGCAGTATTTT.

The V and J genes are TRBV10-3 and TRBJ1-1, with D unclear. V was cut by 2 bases and J by 4 bases, with 17 bases left in between. CDR1 is ENHRY and CDR2 is SYGVKD in the germline V gene. This CDR3 is 16 amino acids long. The CDR3 DNA sequence: TGTGCCATCAGTGAGACCCATCGGACGGTCGGCACTGAAGCTTTCTTT. This translates into CAISETHRTVGTEAFF.

The chain has TRBV5-8 and TRBJ1-5, with D unresolved. This CDR3 is built from 13 residues. Trimming shortened V by 6 bases and J by 9 bases, and 16 bases separated the two germline ends. The germline gives CDR1 SGHTS, CDR2 YDEGEE. CDR3 DNA: TGTGCCAGCACCCGAGGTGCCGCTTTGCCCCAGCATTTT. Its translation is CASTRGAALPQHF.

Of note for this clone: Other nucleotide sequences from this sample produce the same CDR3. The gene calls are TRBV15 and TRBJ1-5; D gene unclear. V was trimmed by 0 bases and J by 4 bases, leaving 7 bases between them. This CDR3 has 14 amino acids. CDR1 and CDR2 (germline): LNHNV, YYDKDF (reference sequence). CDR3 loop: CATSRDRGNQPQHF. CDR3 sequence (DNA): TGTGCCACCAGCAGAGATCGAGGAAATCAGCCCCAGCATTTT.

This chain connects TRBV27 to TRBJ2-1; 8 bases are shared with TRBD2. This CDR3 spans 18 amino acids. After removal of 2 bases from V and 2 bases from J, the junction contained 11 bases not matched to a gene. Germline V gene lookup returns CDR1 MNHEY and CDR2 SMNVEV (reference sequence). CDR3 in DNA: TGTGCCAGCAGTTTAGCCCCCGGGTTAGCGGGAACCTACAATGAGCAGTTCTTC. This gives the protein CASSLAPGLAGTYNEQFF.

This clone was seen a single time. The chain is built from TRBV2 and TRBJ2-1; 7 bases agree with TRBD2. With V trimmed by 7 bases and J by 7 bases, 4 bases remained unmatched. Germline CDR1 is SNHLY and CDR2 is FYNNEI. The CDR3 spans 12 residues. CDR3 DNA sequence: TGTGCCAGCATTCGGGAGGTTAATGAGCAGTTCTTC. It encodes CASIREVNEQFF.